This TCR beta chain was captured by sequencing in a study of shared clonotypes between healthy human individuals. Study overall: Donors had three CD4 naive, three CD4 memory, two CD8 naive and one CD8 memory plate apiece. Study observations and caveats: Shared across a few donors were roughly 5% of the naive CD4 clonotypes.

The CDR3 is 16 residues long. Trimming pared 0 bases from V and 2 bases from J, leaving 11 bases between. Germline V gene sequence: CDR1 SQVTM, CDR2 ANQGSEA. Sequencing used immunoSEQ multiplex PCR; TCRdb keeps in-frame clones, though not all of them. This sample yields about 1.1 million clones, of which roughly 80% are seen a single time; about 0.89% belongs to the top ten. Note on this clone: As yet, its antigen is unknown. A much more abundant neighbour one base away suggests this may be a read error.

Donors comprised only Caucasian adults living in Nashville, Tennessee. Into CD45RA+ naive and CD45RA-negative memory subsets, the CD4+ cells were split. The V gene is TRBV29-1, the J gene TRBJ2-6; D remains ambiguous. Material: memory CD4+ T cells from PBMCs. Subset noted: CD45RA-negative fraction. The sequence was collected from a young man in good health. Some clones in this sample may be carry-over from other donors' samples. The chain's CDR3 is CSVEDPLLPGANVLTF. Written as DNA, the CDR3 is TGCAGCGTTGAAGATCCTCTTCTCCCTGGGGCCAACGTCCTGACTTTC.